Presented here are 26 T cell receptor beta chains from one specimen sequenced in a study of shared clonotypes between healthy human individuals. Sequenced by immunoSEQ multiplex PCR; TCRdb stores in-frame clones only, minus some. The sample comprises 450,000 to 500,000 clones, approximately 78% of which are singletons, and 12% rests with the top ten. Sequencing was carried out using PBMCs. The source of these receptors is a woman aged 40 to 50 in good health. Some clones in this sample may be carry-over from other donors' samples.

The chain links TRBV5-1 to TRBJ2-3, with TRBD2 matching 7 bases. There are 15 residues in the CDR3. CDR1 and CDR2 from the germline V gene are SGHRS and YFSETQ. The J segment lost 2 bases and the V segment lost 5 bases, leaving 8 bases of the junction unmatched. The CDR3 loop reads CASSRGGSVTDTQYF. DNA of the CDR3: TGCGCCAGCAGTAGAGGCGGGAGTGTCACAGATACGCAGTATTTT.

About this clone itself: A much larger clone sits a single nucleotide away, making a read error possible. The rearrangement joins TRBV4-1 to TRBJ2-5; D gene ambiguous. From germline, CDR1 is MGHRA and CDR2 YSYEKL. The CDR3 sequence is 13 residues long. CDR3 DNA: TGCGCCGGCAGCCAAAGAATAGAAGAGACCCAGTACTTC. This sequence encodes CAGSQRIEETQYF.

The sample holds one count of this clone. This chain's CDR3 is CASSLPLGTDTQYF. CDR3 DNA sequence: TGCGCCAGCAGCTTGCCGCTTGGCACAGATACGCAGTATTTT. The J gene is TRBJ2-3, the V gene TRBV5-1; D is undetermined. CDR1 is SGHRS, CDR2 YFSETQ, per germline. The CDR3 totals 14 residues. The V end lost 1 base, the J end lost 1 base, and 7 bases lay between the germline ends. The entire variable domain, with the rest obtained from reference TRBV5-1 and TRBJ2-3, is as follows: KAGVTQTPRYLIKTRGQQVTLSCSPISGHRSVSWYQQTPGQGLQFLFEYFSETQRNKGNFPGRFSGRQFSNSRSEMNVSTLELGDSALYLCASSLPLGTDTQYFGPGTRLTVL.

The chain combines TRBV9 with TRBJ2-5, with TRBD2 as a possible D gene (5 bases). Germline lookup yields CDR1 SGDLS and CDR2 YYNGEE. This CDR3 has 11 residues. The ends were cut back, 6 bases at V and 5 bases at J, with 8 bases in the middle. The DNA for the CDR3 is TGTGCCAGCACCCCGGGGGAGACCCAGTACTTC. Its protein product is CASTPGETQYF.

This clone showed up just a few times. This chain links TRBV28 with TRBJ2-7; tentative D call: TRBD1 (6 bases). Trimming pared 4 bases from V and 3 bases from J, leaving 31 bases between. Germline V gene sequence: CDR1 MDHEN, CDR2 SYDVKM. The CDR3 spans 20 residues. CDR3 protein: CASSSGSLKKGHQVLYEQYF. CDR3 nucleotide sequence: TGTGCCAGCAGTTCGGGAAGCTTGAAAAAGGGACACCAAGTCCTCTACGAGCAGTACTTC.

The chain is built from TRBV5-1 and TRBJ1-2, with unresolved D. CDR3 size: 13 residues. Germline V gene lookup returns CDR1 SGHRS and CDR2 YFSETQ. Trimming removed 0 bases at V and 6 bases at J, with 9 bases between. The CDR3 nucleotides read TGCGCCAGCAGCTTGGGGCAGGTCGATGGCTACACCTTC. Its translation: CASSLGQVDGYTF.

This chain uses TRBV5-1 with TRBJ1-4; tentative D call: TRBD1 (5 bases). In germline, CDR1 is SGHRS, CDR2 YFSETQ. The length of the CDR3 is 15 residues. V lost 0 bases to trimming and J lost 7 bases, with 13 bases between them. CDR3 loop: CASSLEGRAIEKLFF. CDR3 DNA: TGCGCCAGCAGCTTGGAGGGCAGGGCAATTGAAAAACTGTTTTTT.

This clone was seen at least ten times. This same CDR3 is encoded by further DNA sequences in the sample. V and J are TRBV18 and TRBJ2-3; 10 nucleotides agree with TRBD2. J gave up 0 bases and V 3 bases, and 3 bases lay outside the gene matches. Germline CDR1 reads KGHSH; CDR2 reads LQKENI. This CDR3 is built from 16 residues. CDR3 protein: CASSPRTSGSTDTQYF. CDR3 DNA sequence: TGTGCCAGCTCACCCCGGACTAGCGGTAGCACAGATACGCAGTATTTT.

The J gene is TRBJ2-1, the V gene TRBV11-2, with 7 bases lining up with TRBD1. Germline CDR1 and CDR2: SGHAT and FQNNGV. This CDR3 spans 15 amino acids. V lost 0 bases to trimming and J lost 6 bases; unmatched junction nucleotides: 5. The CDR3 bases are TGTGCCAGCAGCTTAGACAGGGGGAATTTCAATGAGCAGTTCTTC. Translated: CASSLDRGNFNEQFF.

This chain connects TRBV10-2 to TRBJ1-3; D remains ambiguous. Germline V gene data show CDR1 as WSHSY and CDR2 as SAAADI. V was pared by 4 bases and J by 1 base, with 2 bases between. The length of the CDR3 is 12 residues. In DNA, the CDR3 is TGCGCCAGCAGTGTTTCTGGAAACACCATATATTTT. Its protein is CASSVSGNTIYF.

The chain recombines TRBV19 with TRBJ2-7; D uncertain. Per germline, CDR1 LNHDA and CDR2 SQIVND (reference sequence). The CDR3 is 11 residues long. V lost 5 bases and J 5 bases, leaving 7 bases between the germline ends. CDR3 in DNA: TGTGCCAGTAGTCATGGTAACGAGCAGTACTTC. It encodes CASSHGNEQYF.

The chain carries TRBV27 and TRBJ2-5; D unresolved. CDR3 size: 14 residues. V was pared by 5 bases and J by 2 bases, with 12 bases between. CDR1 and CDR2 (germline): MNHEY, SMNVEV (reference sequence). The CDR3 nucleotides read TGTGCCAGCAGTCCATTTATCCTTCAAGAGACCCAGTACTTC. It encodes CASSPFILQETQYF.

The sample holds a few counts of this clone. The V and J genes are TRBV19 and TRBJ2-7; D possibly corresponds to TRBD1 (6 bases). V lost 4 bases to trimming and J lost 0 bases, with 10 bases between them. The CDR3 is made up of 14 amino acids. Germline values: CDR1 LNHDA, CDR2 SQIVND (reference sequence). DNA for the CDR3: TGTGCCAGTAGTACGTGGGGACACTCCTACGAGCAGTACTTC. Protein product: CASSTWGHSYEQYF.

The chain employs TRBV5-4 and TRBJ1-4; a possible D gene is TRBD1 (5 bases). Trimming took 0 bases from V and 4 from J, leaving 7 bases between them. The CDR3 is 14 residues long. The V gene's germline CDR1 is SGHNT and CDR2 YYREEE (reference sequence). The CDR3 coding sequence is TGTGCCAGCAGCTTGGACGGGGGTAATGAAAAACTGTTTTTT. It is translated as CASSLDGGNEKLFF.

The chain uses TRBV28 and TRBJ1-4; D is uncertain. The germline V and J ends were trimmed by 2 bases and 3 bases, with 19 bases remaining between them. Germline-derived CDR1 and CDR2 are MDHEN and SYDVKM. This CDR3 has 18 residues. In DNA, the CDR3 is TGTGCCAGCAGTTTACCTGGTCCCATTCGACCCGCTAATGAAAAACTGTTTTTT. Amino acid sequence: CASSLPGPIRPANEKLFF.

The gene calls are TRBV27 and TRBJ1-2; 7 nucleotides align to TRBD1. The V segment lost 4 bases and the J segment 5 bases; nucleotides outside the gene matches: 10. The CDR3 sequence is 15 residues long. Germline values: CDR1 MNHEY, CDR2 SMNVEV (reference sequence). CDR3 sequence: CASSSPTQGKYGYTF. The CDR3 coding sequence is TGTGCCAGCAGTTCTCCCACACAGGGGAAGTATGGCTACACCTTC.

The CDR3 sequence is CASSRIQSPTGQNYEQYF. The CDR3, as DNA: TGTGCCAGCAGCCGTATCCAAAGCCCTACAGGGCAGAACTACGAGCAGTACTTC. This chain uses TRBV5-6 with TRBJ2-7; TRBD1 is a possible D gene (6 bases). Germline CDR1 and CDR2: SGHDT and YYEEEE. V lost 4 bases and J lost 3, with 26 bases in between. CDR3 length: 18 amino acids.

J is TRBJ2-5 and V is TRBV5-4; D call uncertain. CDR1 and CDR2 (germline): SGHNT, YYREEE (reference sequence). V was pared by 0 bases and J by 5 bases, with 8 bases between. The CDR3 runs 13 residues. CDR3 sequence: CASSLDLGETQYF. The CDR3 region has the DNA TGTGCCAGCAGCTTGGATCTAGGGGAGACCCAGTACTTC.

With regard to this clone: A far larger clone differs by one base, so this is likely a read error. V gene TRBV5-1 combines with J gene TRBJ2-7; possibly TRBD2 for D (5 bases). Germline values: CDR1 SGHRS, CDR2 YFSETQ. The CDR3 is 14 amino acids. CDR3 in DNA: TGCGCCTGCAGCGCAGCTAGCCGAAACTACGAGCAGTACTTC. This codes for CACSAASRNYEQYF.

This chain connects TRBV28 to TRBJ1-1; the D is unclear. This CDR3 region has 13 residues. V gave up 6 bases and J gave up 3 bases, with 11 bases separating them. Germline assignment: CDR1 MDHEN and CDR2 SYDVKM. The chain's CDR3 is CASSPRADTEAFF. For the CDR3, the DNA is TGTGCCAGCAGCCCTCGGGCTGACACTGAAGCTTTCTTT.

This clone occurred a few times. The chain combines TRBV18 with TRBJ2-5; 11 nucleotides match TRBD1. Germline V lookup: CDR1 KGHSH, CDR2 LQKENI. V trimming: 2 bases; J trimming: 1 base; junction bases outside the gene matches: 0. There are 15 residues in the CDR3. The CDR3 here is CASSPGQGAQETQYF. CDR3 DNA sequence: TGTGCCAGCTCACCAGGACAGGGGGCCCAAGAGACCCAGTACTTC.

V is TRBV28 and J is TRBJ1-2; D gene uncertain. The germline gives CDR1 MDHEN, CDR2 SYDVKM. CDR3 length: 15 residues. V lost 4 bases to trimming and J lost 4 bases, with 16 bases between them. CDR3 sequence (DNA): TGTGCCAGCAGTTCTCGAAGCGAGCTTCTCTATGGCTACACCTTC. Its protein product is CASSSRSELLYGYTF.

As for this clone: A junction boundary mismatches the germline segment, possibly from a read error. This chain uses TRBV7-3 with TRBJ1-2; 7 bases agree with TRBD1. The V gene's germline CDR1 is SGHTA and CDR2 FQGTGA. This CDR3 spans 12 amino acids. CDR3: CASSATGTALDF. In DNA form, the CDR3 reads TGTGCCAGCAGCGCTACCGGGACAGCGTTAGACTTC. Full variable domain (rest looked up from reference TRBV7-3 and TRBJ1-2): GAGVSQTPSNKVTEKGKYVELRCDPISGHTALYWYRQSLGQGPEFLIYFQGTGAADDSGLPNDRFFAVRPEGSVSTLKIQRTERGDSAVYLCASSATGTALDFGSGTRLTVV.

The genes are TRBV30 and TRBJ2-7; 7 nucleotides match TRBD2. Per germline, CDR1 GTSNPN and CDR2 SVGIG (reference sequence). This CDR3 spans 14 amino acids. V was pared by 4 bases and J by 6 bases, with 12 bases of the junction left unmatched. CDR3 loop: CAWTFLLGGSEQYF. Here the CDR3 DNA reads TGTGCCTGGACCTTCCTCCTGGGGGGGTCCGAGCAGTACTTC.

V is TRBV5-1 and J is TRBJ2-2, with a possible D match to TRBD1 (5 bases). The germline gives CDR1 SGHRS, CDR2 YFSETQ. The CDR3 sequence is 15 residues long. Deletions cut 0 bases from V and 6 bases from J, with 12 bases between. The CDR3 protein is CASSLVDSISGELFF. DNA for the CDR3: TGCGCCAGCAGCTTGGTTGACAGTATCTCCGGGGAGCTGTTTTTT.

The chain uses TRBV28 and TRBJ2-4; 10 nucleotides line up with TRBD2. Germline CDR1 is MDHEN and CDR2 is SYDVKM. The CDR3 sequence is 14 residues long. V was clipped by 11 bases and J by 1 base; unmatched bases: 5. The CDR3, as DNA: TGTGCCGCCCAAGCGGGAGGGGCCAAAAACATTCAGTACTTC. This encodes CAAQAGGAKNIQYF.